The subject of this entry is one T cell receptor (beta chain). The data were taken from a study of CD8 T cells in Susac syndrome. The authors sequenced TCR beta from blood CD8+ and CD4+ T cells. It was negative isolation that provided the CD8+ and CD4+ T cells, whereas TEMRA cells were enriched by FACS. Germline V gene lookup returns CDR1 MGHRA and CDR2 YSYEKL. Trimming removed 0 bases from V and 3 bases from J, with 7 bases in between. The CDR3 is 14 amino acids. The RNA input was 0.5 to 1 ug, and it was reverse transcribed with random hexamers. Amplification of TCR beta CDR3 was carried out by immunoSEQ multiplex PCR, which covered 54 Vbeta and 13 Jbeta segments. One entry per CDR3 protein, called by TCRdb with MiXCR from the immunoSEQ multiplex PCR reads. The table lists about 200,000 distinct CDR3 sequences, 85% to 95% of them singletons, with about 0.094% in the top ten.

This rearrangement joins TRBV4-1 to TRBJ2-3; a weak D match, TRBD2 (6 bases). Sequenced material: CD4+ T cells from PBMCs. The TCR comes from a human donor in good health. The CDR3 sequence is CASSQDGGTDTQYF. In DNA form, the CDR3 reads TGCGCCAGCAGCCAAGACGGGGGAACAGATACGCAGTATTTT.